The 7 T cell receptor beta chains given below trace back to one sample, sequenced in a study of human T cells and chemical hapten exposure (dated by TCRdb to the early 2020s). Taken with the paper, the label for time point translates to: patch test 3, about 24 weeks after DPC sensitization. The treatment or condition label on this specimen signifies: therapeutic diphenylcyclopropenone sensitization with weekly scalp DPC. The library relied on RACE. The instrument given in TCRdb is NextSeq 500. TCRdb cleaned the public reads at Q25 with fastp, built clones with MiXCR and kept in-frame beta chains. Merged by CDR3 protein, the rows form single entries marked with the most common genes and DNA. The sample table contains approximately 71,000 distinct CDR3 sequences; only one count was recorded for around 10% of them. The ten top clones hold roughly 1.3% of the sample. Sequenced material: whole blood, taken in connection with sensitization to the hapten diphenylcyclopropenone (DPC). All receptors derive from a woman aged 45-65 years with alopecia areata. Some clones in this sample may be carry-over from other donors' samples.

This clonotype was detected ten times or more. This rearrangement joins TRBV29-1 to TRBJ2-4; D tentatively reads TRBD1 or TRBD2 (5 bases each). Trimming cost V 5 bases and J 4 bases, with 18 bases left between them. The CDR3 covers 15 residues. Germline V gene sequence: CDR1 SQVTM, CDR2 ANQGSEA. CDR3 residues: CSVLLRDVQKNIQYF. The CDR3 DNA sequence: TGCAGCGTTCTCTTAAGGGACGTACAAAAAAACATTCAGTACTTC.

This clonotype showed up many times. The chain links TRBV7-9 to TRBJ1-1; D not resolved. CDR1 and CDR2 from the germline V gene are SEHNR and FQNEAQ (reference sequence). CDR3 size: 13 residues. Trimming removed 1 base from V and 6 bases from J, with 9 bases in between. CDR3 amino acids: CASSLVGRAEAFF. In DNA, the CDR3 is TGTGCCAGCAGCTTAGTGGGCCGTGCTGAAGCTTTCTTT.

This clonotype was counted ten times or more. The chain carries TRBV28 and TRBJ2-3; 8 bases agree with TRBD1. The length of the CDR3 is 16 residues. From germline, CDR1 is MDHEN and CDR2 SYDVKM. V lost 2 bases and J lost 1; bases outside the gene matches: 5. As DNA, the CDR3 is TGTGCCAGCAGTTTAGTCCAGGGGGCACGCACAGATACGCAGTATTTT. It yields the protein CASSLVQGARTDTQYF.

This clonotype was recorded at least ten times. V usage is TRBV5-4 and J usage is TRBJ2-2; 10 positions agree with TRBD1. Germline V gene data show CDR1 as SGHNT and CDR2 as YYREEE (reference sequence). J was trimmed by 6 bases and V by 0 bases; bases with no gene match: 11. The CDR3 is 18 amino acids. The CDR3: CASSLAQLGQGRAGELFF. In nucleotides, the CDR3 is TGTGCCAGCAGCTTGGCCCAATTGGGACAGGGGAGGGCCGGGGAGCTGTTTTTT.

This clonotype was observed a handful of times. The chain couples TRBV6-2 or TRBV6-3 to TRBJ2-5, with D possibly called TRBD1 or TRBD2 (6 bases each). Germline V gene lookup returns CDR1 MNHEY and CDR2 SVGEGT. This CDR3 spans 15 amino acids. The V and J ends lost 2 bases and 2 bases respectively, with 12 bases between them. The DNA for the CDR3 is TGTGCCAGCAGTTACGGGGGGCCCAAGCAAGAGACCCAGTACTTC. It is translated as CASSYGGPKQETQYF.

This clonotype was picked up many times. The chain recombines TRBV29-1 with TRBJ1-2; TRBD1 matches at 7 bases. J lost 4 bases, V lost 7 bases, and 6 bases had no gene match. CDR3 length: 12 amino acids. Germline CDR1 is SQVTM and CDR2 is ANQGSEA. Written as DNA, the CDR3 is TGCAGCGCCGGAAGGGGGCTCTATGGCTACACCTTC. It translates to CSAGRGLYGYTF. The variable domain in full, completed from reference TRBV29-1 and TRBJ1-2, reads SAVISQKPSRDICQRGTSLTIQCQVDSQVTMMFWYRQQPGQSLTLIATANQGSEATYESGFVIDKFPISRPNLTFSTLTVSNMSPEDSSIYLCSAGRGLYGYTFGSGTRLTVV.

The sample holds many counts of this clonotype. This chain links TRBV4-3 with TRBJ2-5; TRBD1 might be the D (6 bases). The germline V gene encodes CDR1 LGHNA and CDR2 YSLEER. Trimming took off 2 bases at V and 5 bases at J, with 15 bases between the two ends. This CDR3 is 15 amino acids long. In DNA form, the CDR3 reads TGCGCCAGCAGCCAATGGGGCAGGGGTACGGAGACCCAGTACTTC. Translating gives CASSQWGRGTETQYF.